One TCR beta chain is described in this entry. Its antigen is as yet unknown. What was sequenced were expressed TCRB transcripts, since all of the isolated RNA had been reverse transcribed. This table comes from immunoSEQ multiplex PCR, and its TCRdb copy is limited to in-frame clones, with some not included. Among approximately 250,000 clones listed, 9.6% were seen once. Germline CDR1 and CDR2: SEHNR and FQNEAQ (reference sequence). The CDR3 has 17 residues. V lost 3 bases and J 3 bases, leaving 18 bases between the germline ends. This sample was included in a study of beta chain features in type 1 diabetes. Regarding the study as a whole: Sequencing from cDNA could over-represent high-TCR-expressing cells. Insertions at VDJ junctions were less frequent in type 1 diabetes patients. These patients also deleted more nucleotides at the same junctions. Type 1 diabetes patients had moderately but significantly shorter TCRB CDR3s in all four CD4+ subsets.

This receptor was obtained from a young woman in good health. Sample: naive CD4+ T cells from blood. The rearrangement joins TRBV7-9 to TRBJ1-5; D possibly corresponds to TRBD1 (6 bases). Here the CDR3 reads CASSFERGRGVNQPQHF. The DNA of the CDR3 is TGTGCCAGCAGCTTCGAACGGGGCAGGGGTGTCAATCAGCCCCAGCATTTT.